This T cell receptor beta chain was recovered during a study of tumor and adjacent non-tumor tissue in lung cancer. Study in general: Stage I to III disease affected over nine men and a handful of women aged about 30 to 76.

The library came from three nested PCR rounds adapted from ARM-PCR protocols. TCRdb reprocessed the multiplex PCR reads with MiXCR, giving one entry per CDR3 protein. The sample consists of approximately 130,000 distinct CDR3 sequences, 55% to 75% of them appearing once. With regard to this clonotype: A much bigger clone sits one base away, suggesting this may be a read error.

RNA was extracted from bulk tissue without any cell sorting. The germline V gene has CDR1 SQVTM and CDR2 ANQGSEA. V lost 4 bases, J lost 1 base, and 13 bases lay in between. The CDR3 totals 14 residues. This clonotype was sampled from a man aged 25-45 years with non-small cell lung cancer. This chain joins TRBV29-1 and TRBJ1-1; D gene unclear. Specimen: lung tumor tissue. The chain's CDR3 is CSVVTCGQNTEAFF. CDR3 DNA: TGCAGCGTTGTGACTTGTGGCCAGAACACTGAAGCTTTCTTT.